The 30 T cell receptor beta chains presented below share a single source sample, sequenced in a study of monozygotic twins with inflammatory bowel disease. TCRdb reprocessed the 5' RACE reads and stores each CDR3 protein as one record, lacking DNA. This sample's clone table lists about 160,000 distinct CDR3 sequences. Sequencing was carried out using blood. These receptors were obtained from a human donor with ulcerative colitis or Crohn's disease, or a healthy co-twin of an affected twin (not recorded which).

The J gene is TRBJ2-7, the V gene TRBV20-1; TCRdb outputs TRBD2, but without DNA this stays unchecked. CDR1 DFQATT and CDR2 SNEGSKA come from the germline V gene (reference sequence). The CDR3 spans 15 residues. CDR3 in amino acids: CSASRPTSSGTEQYF.

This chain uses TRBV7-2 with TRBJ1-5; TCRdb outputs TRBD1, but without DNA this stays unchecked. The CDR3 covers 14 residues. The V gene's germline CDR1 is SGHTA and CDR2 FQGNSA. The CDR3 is CASSPGQLNQPQHF.

CDR3 region: CASSYLTGDTGELFF. This sequence joins TRBV12-3 or TRBV12-4 and TRBJ2-2; TCRdb returns TRBD1, unconfirmable since there is no DNA. The CDR3 extends over 15 amino acids.

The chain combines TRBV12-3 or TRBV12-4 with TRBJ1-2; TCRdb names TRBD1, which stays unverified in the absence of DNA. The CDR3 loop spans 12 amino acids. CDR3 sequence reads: CASSPTGAGYTF.

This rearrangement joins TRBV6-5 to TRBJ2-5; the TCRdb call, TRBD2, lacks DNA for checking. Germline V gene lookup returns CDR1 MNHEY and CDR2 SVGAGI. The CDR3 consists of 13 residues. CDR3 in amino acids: CASKTSGKETQYF.

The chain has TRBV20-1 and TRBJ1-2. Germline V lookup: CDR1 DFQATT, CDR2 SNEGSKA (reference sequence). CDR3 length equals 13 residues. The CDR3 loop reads CSARDRLNYGYTF.

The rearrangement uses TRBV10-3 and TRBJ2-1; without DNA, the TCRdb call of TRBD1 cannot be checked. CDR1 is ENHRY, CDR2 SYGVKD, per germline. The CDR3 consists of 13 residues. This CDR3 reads CAIDDRGISRQFF.

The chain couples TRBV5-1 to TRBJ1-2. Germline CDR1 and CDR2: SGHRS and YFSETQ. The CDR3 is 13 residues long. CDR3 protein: CASSPDALDGYTF.

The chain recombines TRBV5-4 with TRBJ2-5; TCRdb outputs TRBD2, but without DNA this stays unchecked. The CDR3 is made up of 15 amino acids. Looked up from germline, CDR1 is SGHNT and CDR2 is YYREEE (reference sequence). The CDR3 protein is CASSDGTSGGETQYF.

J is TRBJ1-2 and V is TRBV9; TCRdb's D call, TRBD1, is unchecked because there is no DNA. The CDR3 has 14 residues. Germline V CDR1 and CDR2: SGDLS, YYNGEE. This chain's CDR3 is CASSVGPERYGYTF.

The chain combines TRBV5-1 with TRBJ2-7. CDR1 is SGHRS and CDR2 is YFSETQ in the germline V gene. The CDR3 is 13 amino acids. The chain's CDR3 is CASNRYGNYEQYF.

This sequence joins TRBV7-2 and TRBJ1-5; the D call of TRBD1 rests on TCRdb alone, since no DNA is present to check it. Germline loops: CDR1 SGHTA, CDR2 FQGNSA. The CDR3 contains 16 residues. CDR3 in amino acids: CASSATPGARNQPQHF.

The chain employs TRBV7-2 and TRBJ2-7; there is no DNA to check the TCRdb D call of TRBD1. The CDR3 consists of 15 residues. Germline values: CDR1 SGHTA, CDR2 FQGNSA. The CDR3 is CASSWTPGGLDEQYF.

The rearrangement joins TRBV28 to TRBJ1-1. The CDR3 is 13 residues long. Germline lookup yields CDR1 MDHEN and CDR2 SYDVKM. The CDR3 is CASSPGLNTEAFF. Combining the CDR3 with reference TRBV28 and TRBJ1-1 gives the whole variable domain DVKVTQSSRYLVKRTGEKVFLECVQDMDHENMFWYRQDPGLGLRLIYFSYDVKMKEKGDIPEGYSVSREKKERFSLILESASTNQTSMYLCASSPGLNTEAFFGQGTRLTVV.

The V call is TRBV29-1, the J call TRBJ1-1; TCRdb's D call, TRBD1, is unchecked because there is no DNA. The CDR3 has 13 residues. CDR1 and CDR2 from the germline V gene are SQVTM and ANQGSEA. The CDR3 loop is CSVRDRRVAEAFF.

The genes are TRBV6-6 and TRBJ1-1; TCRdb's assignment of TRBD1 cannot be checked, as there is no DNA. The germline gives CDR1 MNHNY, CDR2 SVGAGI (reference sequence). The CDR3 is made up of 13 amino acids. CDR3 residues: CASSVGTGDKAFF.

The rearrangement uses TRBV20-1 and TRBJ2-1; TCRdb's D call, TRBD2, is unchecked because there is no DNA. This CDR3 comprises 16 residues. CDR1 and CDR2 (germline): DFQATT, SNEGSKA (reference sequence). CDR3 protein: CSASAPFSIFRDEQFF.

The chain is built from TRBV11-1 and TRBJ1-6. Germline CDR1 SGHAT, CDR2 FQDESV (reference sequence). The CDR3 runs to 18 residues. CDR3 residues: CASSLAADGGGRNSPLHF.

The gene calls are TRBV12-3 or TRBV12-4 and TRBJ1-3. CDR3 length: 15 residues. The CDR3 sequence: CASSLRQPSGNTIYF.

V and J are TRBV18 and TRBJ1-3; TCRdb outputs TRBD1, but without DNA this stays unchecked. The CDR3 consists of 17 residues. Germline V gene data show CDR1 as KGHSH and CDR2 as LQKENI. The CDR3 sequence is CASSLWGARRGGNTIYF.

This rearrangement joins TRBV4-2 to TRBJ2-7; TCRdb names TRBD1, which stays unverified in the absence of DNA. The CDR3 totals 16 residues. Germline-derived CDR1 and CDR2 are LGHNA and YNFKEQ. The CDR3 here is CASSQEVGTEAYEQYF.

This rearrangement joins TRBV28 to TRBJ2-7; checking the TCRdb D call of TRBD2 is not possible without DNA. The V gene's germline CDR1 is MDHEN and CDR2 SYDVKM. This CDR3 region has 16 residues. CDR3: CASKPRAPGLSYEQYF.

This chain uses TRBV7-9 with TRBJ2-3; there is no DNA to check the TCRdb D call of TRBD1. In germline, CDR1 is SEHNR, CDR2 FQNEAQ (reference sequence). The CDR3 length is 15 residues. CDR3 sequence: CASSFGGTVADTQYF.

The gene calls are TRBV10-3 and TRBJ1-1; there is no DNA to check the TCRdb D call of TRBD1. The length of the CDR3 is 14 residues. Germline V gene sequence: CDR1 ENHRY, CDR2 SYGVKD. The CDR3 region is CAIGDRGRDTEAFF.

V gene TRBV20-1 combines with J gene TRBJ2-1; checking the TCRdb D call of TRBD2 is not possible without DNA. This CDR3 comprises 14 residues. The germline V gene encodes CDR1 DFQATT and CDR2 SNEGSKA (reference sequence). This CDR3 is CSARGLAGVNEQFF.

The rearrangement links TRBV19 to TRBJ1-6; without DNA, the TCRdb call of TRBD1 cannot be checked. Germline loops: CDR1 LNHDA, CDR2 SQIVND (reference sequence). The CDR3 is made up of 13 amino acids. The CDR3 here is CASTRDVNSPLHF. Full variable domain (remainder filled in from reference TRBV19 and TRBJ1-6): DGGITQSPKYLFRKEGQNVTLSCEQNLNHDAMYWYRQDPGQGLRLIYYSQIVNDFQKGDIAEGYSVSREKKESFPLTVTSAQKNPTAFYLCASTRDVNSPLHFGNGTRLTVT.

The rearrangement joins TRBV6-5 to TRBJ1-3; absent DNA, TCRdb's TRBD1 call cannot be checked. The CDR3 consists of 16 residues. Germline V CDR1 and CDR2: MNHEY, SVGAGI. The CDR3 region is CASSYDGTDRGNTIYF.

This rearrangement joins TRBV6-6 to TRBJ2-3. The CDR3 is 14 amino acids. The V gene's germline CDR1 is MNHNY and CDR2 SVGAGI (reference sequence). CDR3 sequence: CASPQYLWADTQYF.

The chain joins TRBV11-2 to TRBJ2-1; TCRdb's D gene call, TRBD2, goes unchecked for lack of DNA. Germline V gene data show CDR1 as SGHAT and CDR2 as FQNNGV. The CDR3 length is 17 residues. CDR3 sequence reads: CASSPGTSGWGYNEQFF.

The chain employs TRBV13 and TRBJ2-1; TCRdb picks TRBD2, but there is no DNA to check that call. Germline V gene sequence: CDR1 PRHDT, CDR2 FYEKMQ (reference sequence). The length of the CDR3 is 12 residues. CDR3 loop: CASSTGLREQFF.